This T cell receptor (beta chain) was sequenced during a study of blood T cell repertoires in COVID-19. Overall study: What the recovered Cohort 3 donors had was two negative PCRs, clearance, or symptom resolution. The analysed material was cDNA or gDNA that came from T cells, B-cell-depleted T cells, or PBMCs.

Ages ranged from roughly 18 to 95 years, with residence in about two dozen US areas. Only in-frame clones appear in the TCRdb table, and some are missing; sequencing was by immunoSEQ multiplex PCR. Of about 270,000 clones listed, around 89% are singletons. Germline CDR1 SQVTM, CDR2 ANQGSEA. This CDR3 comprises 14 residues. V was clipped by 1 base and J by 2 bases; unmatched bases: 1. The sample was PBMCs or T cells enriched from blood (not recorded which). The sequence was collected from a woman between 55 and 75 years old in a cohort exposed to, infected with or recovered from COVID-19 (not recorded which). The chain recombines TRBV29-1 with TRBJ2-7, with TRBD1 identical over 11 bases. This chain's CDR3 is CSVEGTGGTYEQYF. The CDR3 bases are TGCAGCGTTGAAGGGACAGGGGGCACCTACGAGCAGTACTTC.